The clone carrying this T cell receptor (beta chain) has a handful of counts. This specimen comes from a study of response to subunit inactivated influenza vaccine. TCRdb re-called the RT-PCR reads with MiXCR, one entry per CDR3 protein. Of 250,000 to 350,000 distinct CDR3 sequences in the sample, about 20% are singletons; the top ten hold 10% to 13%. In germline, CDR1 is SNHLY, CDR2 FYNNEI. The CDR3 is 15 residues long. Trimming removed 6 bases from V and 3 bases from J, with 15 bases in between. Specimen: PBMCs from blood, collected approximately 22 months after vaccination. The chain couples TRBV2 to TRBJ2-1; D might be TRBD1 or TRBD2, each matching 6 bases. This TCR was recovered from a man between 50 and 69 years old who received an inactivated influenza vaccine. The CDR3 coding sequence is TGTGCCAGCAGGAGGGGGGACTTAAGCTACAATGAGCAGTTCTTC. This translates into CASRRGDLSYNEQFF.